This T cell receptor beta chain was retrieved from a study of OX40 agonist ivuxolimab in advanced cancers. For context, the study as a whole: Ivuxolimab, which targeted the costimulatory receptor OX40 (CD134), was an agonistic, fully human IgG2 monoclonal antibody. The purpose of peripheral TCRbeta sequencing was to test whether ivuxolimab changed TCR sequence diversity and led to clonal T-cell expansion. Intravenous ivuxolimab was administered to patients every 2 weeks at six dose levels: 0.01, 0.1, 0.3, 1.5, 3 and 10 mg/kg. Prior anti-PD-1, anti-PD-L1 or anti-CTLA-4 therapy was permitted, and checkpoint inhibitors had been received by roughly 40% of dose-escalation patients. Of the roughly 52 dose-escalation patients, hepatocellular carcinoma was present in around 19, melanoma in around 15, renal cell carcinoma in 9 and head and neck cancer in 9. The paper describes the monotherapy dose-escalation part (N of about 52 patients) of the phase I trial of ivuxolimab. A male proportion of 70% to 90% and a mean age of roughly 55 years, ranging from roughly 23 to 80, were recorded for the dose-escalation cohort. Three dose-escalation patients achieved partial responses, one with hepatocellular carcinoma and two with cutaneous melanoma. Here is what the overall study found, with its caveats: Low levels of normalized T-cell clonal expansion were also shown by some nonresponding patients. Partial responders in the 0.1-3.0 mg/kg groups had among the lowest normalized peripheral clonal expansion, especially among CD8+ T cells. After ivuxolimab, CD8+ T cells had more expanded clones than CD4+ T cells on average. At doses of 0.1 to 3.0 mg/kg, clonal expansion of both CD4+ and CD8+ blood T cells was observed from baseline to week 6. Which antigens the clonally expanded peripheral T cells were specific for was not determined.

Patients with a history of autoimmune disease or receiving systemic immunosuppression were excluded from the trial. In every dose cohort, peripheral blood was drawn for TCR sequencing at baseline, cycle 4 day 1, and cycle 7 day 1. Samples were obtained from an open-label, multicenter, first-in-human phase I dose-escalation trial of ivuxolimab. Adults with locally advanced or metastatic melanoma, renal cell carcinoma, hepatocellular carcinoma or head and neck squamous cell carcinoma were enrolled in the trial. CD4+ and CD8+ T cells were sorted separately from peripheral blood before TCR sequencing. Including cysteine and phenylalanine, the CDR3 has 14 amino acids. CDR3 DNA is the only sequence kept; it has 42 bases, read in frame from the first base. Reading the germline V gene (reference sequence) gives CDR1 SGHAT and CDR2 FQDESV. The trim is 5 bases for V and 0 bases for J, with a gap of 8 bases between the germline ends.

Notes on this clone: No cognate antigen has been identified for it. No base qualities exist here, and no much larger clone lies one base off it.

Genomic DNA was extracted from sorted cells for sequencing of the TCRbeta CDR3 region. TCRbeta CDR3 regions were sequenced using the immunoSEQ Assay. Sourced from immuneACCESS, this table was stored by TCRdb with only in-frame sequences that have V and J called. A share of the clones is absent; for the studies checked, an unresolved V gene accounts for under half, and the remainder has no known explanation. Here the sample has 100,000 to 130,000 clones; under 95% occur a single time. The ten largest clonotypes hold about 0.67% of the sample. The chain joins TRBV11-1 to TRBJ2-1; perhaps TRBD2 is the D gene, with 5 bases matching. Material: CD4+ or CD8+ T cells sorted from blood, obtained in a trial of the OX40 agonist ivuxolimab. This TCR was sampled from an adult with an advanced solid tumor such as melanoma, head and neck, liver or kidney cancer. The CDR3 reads CASSRRDSYNEQFF. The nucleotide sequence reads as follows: TGTGCCAGCAGCCGACGGGACTCCTACAATGAGCAGTTCTTC. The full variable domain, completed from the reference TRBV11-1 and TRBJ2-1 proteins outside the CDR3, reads EAEVAQSPRYKITEKSQAVAFWCDPISGHATLYWYRQILGQGPELLVQFQDESVVDDSQLPKDRFSAERLKGVDSTLKIQPAELGDSAMYLCASSRRDSYNEQFFGPGTRLTVL.